A single sample gave rise to the 17 T cell receptor beta chains below, sequenced in a study of molecular identifiers for immune sequencing clone quantification (dated by TCRdb to 2016 to 2019). The library was built by means of PCR. Sequencing used a NextSeq 500. TCRdb trimmed public reads at Q25 via fastp, called clones via MiXCR and kept in-frame beta chains. Rows matching on CDR3 protein sequence are summarized as one entry with the most common DNA and genes. The sample records over 85,000 distinct CDR3 sequences, about 35% of which are singletons. The ten biggest clones cover 9.7% of the sample. Sequencing was carried out using naive CD8+ T cells from blood, with Jurkat cell RNA spiked in. The cell subset or site label corresponds to: FACS-sorted CD8+CD4-CCR7+CD45RA+ naive T cells. These receptors were collected from a human donor in good health. Some libraries in this study had Jurkat cell RNA spiked in.

The chain links TRBV6-2 or TRBV6-3 to TRBJ2-1, with D tentatively TRBD2 (5 bases). This CDR3 comprises 12 residues. Germline V gene data show CDR1 as MNHEY and CDR2 as SVGEGT. Trimming left V 2 bases short and J 10 bases short, with 9 bases between. The CDR3 nucleotides read TGTGCCAGCAGTTACACGGGGAAAGAGCAGTTCTTC. As protein: CASSYTGKEQFF.

The J gene is TRBJ1-5, the V gene TRBV4-3; D not certain. The germline V and J ends were trimmed by 1 base and 7 bases, with 14 bases remaining between them. The CDR3 is 15 amino acids. Germline values: CDR1 LGHNA, CDR2 YSLEER. The CDR3 here is CASSQAFVSLQPQHF. The DNA of the CDR3 is TGCGCCAGCAGCCAAGCCTTCGTTTCGTTGCAGCCCCAGCATTTT.

This clonotype was picked up a small number of times. J is TRBJ2-3 and V is TRBV19; a weak D match, TRBD2 (5 bases). The germline V gene has CDR1 LNHDA and CDR2 SQIVND (reference sequence). There are 14 residues in the CDR3. V lost 9 bases to trimming and J lost 2 bases, with 15 bases between them. The CDR3 region is CASTTTRATDTQYF. The CDR3, as DNA: TGTGCCAGCACCACCACGCGGGCCACAGATACGCAGTATTTT.

This clonotype came up many times. The V gene is TRBV25-1, the J gene TRBJ2-7, with TRBD2 as a possible D gene (6 bases). V lost 6 bases to trimming and J lost 1 base, with 7 bases between them. The CDR3 extends over 12 amino acids. CDR1 MGHDK and CDR2 SYGVNS come from the germline V gene. CDR3 residues: CASSRGSYEQYF. The DNA of the CDR3 is TGTGCCAGCAGCCGGGGGTCCTACGAGCAGTACTTC.

This clonotype was detected ten times or more. CDR3 in amino acids: CASSPWPDSHYNEQFF. The DNA of the CDR3 is TGTGCCAGCAGCCCCTGGCCGGACAGTCACTACAATGAGCAGTTCTTC. The gene calls are TRBV7-2 and TRBJ2-1; D possibly corresponds to TRBD1 (6 bases). Germline CDR1 SGHTA, CDR2 FQGNSA. V was trimmed by 5 bases and J by 3 bases, leaving 17 bases between them. The CDR3 sequence is 16 residues long.

Of note for this clonotype: The junction departs from the called germline gene at one end, perhaps through a read error. CDR3 coding DNA: TGTGCCTGCAGCCCGGGACTAGCGGGAGGTTACCACGAGCAGTACTTC. Translating it yields CACSPGLAGGYHEQYF. The rearrangement joins TRBV28 to TRBJ2-7, with TRBD2 matching over 15 bases. Germline V lookup: CDR1 MDHEN, CDR2 SYDVKM. The CDR3 spans 16 residues.

Points on this clonotype: The germline gene is not matched at one end of the junction; a read error may be the cause. The chain is built from TRBV7-9 and TRBJ1-5; D is unclear. CDR1 and CDR2 (germline): SEHNR, FQNEAQ (reference sequence). The CDR3 contains 16 residues. The CDR3 protein is CSSSLVGRGGNQPQHF. CDR3 bases: TGTTCCAGCAGCCTGGTCGGGCGCGGCGGCAATCAGCCCCAGCATTTT.

A remark on this clonotype: A junction boundary mismatches the germline segment, possibly from a read error. The V and J genes are TRBV28 and TRBJ2-7, with D maybe TRBD1 (6 bases). The CDR3 totals 11 residues. Germline V CDR1 and CDR2: MDHEN, SYDVKM. This CDR3 reads CASGTDRSMFF. The CDR3 coding sequence is TGTGCCAGCGGAACGGACAGATCTATGTTCTTC.

About this clonotype itself: At one end the junction does not follow the germline gene, possibly because of a read error. This sequence joins TRBV11-2 and TRBJ2-1; 9 nucleotides line up with TRBD2. Germline lookup yields CDR1 SGHAT and CDR2 FQNNGV. The CDR3 spans 16 residues. DNA for the CDR3: TGTGCCAGCAGCTCTATAGGGACTAGCAATTACAATGAGCGGTTCTTC. It is translated as CASSSIGTSNYNERFF.

This clonotype was found many times. This chain links TRBV12-3 or TRBV12-4 with TRBJ2-3, with 7 bases matching TRBD2. This CDR3 region has 16 residues. V lost 6 bases, J lost 2 bases, and 11 bases stayed unmatched. Here the CDR3 DNA reads TGTGCCAGCAGCCACGCCGCGGGAGTTATCACAGATACGCAGTATTTT. This gives the protein CASSHAAGVITDTQYF.

The chain has TRBV7-3 and TRBJ2-2; D is uncertain. The CDR3 is 13 amino acids. Germline CDR1 SGHTA, CDR2 FQGTGA. Trimming cost V 3 bases and J 6 bases, with 8 bases left between them. This chain's CDR3 is CASSFTPAGELFF. For the CDR3, the DNA is TGTGCCAGCAGCTTTACCCCCGCCGGGGAGCTGTTTTTT. Together with reference TRBV7-3 and TRBJ2-2, the CDR3 gives the full variable domain: GAGVSQTPSNKVTEKGKYVELRCDPISGHTALYWYRQSLGQGPEFLIYFQGTGAADDSGLPNDRFFAVRPEGSVSTLKIQRTERGDSAVYLCASSFTPAGELFFGEGSRLTVL.

The chain joins TRBV27 to TRBJ1-1, with 10 bases that match TRBD1. The CDR3 totals 13 residues. Germline V gene lookup returns CDR1 MNHEY and CDR2 SMNVEV (reference sequence). V lost 5 bases, J lost 11 bases, and 8 bases stayed unmatched. CDR3 amino acids: CASSPHDRGRAFF. The CDR3 DNA is TGTGCCAGCAGTCCCCACGACAGGGGGCGGGCTTTCTTT.

The CDR3 is CASSLTGGDGDEQYF. The CDR3 DNA reads TGTGCCAGCAGTTTGACAGGGGGCGACGGGGACGAGCAGTACTTC. The V gene is TRBV7-6, the J gene TRBJ2-7; TRBD1 aligns across 10 bases. Germline trimming cut 6 bases from V and 5 bases from J; bases unmatched to any gene: 10. CDR1 is SGHVS, CDR2 FNYEAQ, per germline. This CDR3 spans 15 amino acids. The variable domain in full, with the rest retrieved from reference TRBV7-6 and TRBJ2-7, is GAGVSQSPRYKVTKRGQDVALRCDPISGHVSLYWYRQALGQGPEFLTYFNYEAQQDKSGLPNDRFSAERPEGSISTLTIQRTEQRDSAMYRCASSLTGGDGDEQYFGPGTRLTVT.

Notes on this clonotype: Just one base apart from a much larger clone, this may be a read error. This chain uses TRBV29-1 with TRBJ2-2; weak D call: TRBD2 (6 bases). CDR1 and CDR2 from the germline V gene are SQVTM and ANQGSEA. The CDR3 sequence is 13 residues long. The CDR3 DNA reads as TGCAGCGTCCCGGGACTGACCACCGGGGAGCTGTATTTT. This gives the protein CSVPGLTTGELYF.

As for this clonotype: The junction shows a germline mismatch at one end, possibly a read error. This chain links TRBV5-3 with TRBJ2-7, with 8 bases matching TRBD1. TRBV5-3 is an open reading frame, and its role is uncertain. The CDR3 loop spans 13 amino acids. CDR3: CASSLETGVKQYF. The CDR3 DNA reads as TGTGCCAGCAGCTTGGAGACAGGGGTGAAGCAGTACTTC.

This clonotype appeared a few times. The rearrangement links TRBV6-2 or TRBV6-3 to TRBJ2-3, with D hard to call. The CDR3 has 14 residues. Germline V gene lookup returns CDR1 MNHEY and CDR2 SVGEGT. V was trimmed by 6 bases and J by 2 bases, leaving 12 bases between them. The CDR3 reads CASRTFRPTDTQYF. In DNA, the CDR3 is TGTGCCAGCAGAACTTTCCGCCCCACAGATACGCAGTATTTT.

This clonotype was seen many times. DNA for the CDR3: TGCAGCGTTGAACTATGGGGGCGGGGGAGCACAGATACGCAGTATTTT. It specifies CSVELWGRGSTDTQYF. The chain joins TRBV29-1 to TRBJ2-3; possible D gene TRBD2, 7 bases. The CDR3 runs 16 residues. Trimming shortened V by 2 bases and J by 0 bases, and 15 bases separated the two germline ends. Germline CDR1 SQVTM, CDR2 ANQGSEA.